The clone carrying this T cell receptor (beta chain) has only a few counts. Its specificity is not known. The data belong to a study of identical twins. The study's findings and limits: Its conclusions, products of cross-sectional statistical analysis, did not come from following the same donors. There was an excess of low generation probability in the out-of-frame alpha sequences that twins shared.

This CDR3 contains 17 residues. CDR1 SEHNR and CDR2 FQNEAQ come from the germline V gene (reference sequence). V shed 4 bases, J shed 5 bases, and the junction held 15 bases outside the gene matches. TCRdb independently ran MiXCR on the 5' RACE reads; one entry per CDR3 protein. The table shows hundreds of thousands of distinct CDR3 sequences, with roughly 20% occurring only once. These same data were also listed under a study on T cells expressing NK-cell markers. This second study says: The authors sequenced eight donors, of whom seven were HCMV-seropositive and one was seronegative. It was still unclear whether expanded NKG2C+ T cell clones were HCMV specific.

The V and J genes are TRBV7-9 and TRBJ2-7, with 9 bases lining up with TRBD2. This clonotype was sampled from a woman between 18 and 29 years old in good health. Sequences were obtained from PBMCs. As DNA, the CDR3 is TGTGCCAGCAGCTCTATTTCCGGGACTAGCTTTTTCCACGAGCAGTACTTC. Translation: CASSSISGTSFFHEQYF.